This paragraph covers one TCR beta chain sequence. Enrolled during active infection, Seattle patients were then followed longitudinally. The V end lost 3 bases, the J end lost 6 bases, and 9 bases lay between the germline ends. Per the germline V gene, CDR1 is ENHRY and CDR2 is SYGVKD. The CDR3 length is 12 residues. Authors' methods: It was from reference gene primer amplification that nucleated cell counts were estimated. Libraries were prepared by immunoSEQ multiplex PCR; TCRdb keeps only in-frame clonotypes and omits some of them. The V and J calls and clone size come from that table; D and trimming were worked out from the DNA. The table has about 210,000 clones, roughly 80% seen once. The data originate from a study of blood T cell repertoires in COVID-19. As for the study in general: The United States, Italy and Spain were the sources of the acute and convalescent COVID-19 samples. From T cells, B-cell-depleted T cells, or PBMCs came the material, which was cDNA or gDNA.

Input material: peripheral blood. The TCR was taken from an elderly woman with COVID-19, enrolled during active disease. The V call is TRBV10-3, the J call TRBJ2-7, with no clear D. CDR3 amino acids: CAISDGLGEQYF. DNA for the CDR3: TGTGCCATCAGTGACGGTCTCGGCGAGCAGTACTTC.